The next 30 T cell receptor beta chains were all read from a single sample in a study of blood T cells in healthy people across ages. Sample-barcoded 5' priming and a J-beta primer mix drove a second PCR of about 7 to 12 cycles. TCRdb re-analysed the 5' RACE reads in MiXCR, keeping a single row per CDR3 protein. The table records more than 650,000 distinct CDR3 sequences, 20% to 25% of them present only once. Input material: blood. The receptors stem from a man between 65 and 80 years old in good health.

The chain carries TRBV6-1 and TRBJ1-2; unclear D gene. The CDR3 length is 13 residues. Trimming took 6 bases from V and 3 from J, leaving 11 bases between them. CDR1 and CDR2 (germline): MNHNS, SASEGT. CDR3 DNA: TGTGCCAGCAGAACAGCCCAACACTATGGCTACACCTTC. It translates to CASRTAQHYGYTF.

This clonotype was detected a few times. The chain carries TRBV11-3 and TRBJ2-1; 9 bases align to TRBD2. Germline V gene data show CDR1 as SGHNT and CDR2 as YENEEA. After removal of 5 bases from V and 0 bases from J, the junction contained 2 bases not matched to a gene. The CDR3 runs to 15 residues. CDR3 sequence (DNA): TGTGCCAGCAGCCCTAGCGGGGTCTCCTACAATGAGCAGTTCTTC. Translated: CASSPSGVSYNEQFF. The full variable domain, its missing parts supplied by reference TRBV11-3 and TRBJ2-1, is EAGVVQSPRYKIIEKKQPVAFWCNPISGHNTLYWYLQNLGQGPELLIRYENEEAVDDSQLPKDRFSAERLKGVDSTLKIQPAELGDSAVYLCASSPSGVSYNEQFFGPGTRLTVL.

In the case of this clonotype: No conserved phenylalanine or tryptophan is present at the end of the CDR3, so a read error is the likely explanation. This chain uses TRBV20-1 with TRBJ2-1; D is unresolved. From germline, CDR1 is DFQATT and CDR2 SNEGSKA (reference sequence). V lost 8 bases and J 0 bases, leaving 11 bases between the germline ends. The CDR3 has 13 residues. The CDR3 spells CSPRPRSYNEQFV. In DNA, the CDR3 is TGCAGTCCGAGGCCTCGCTCCTACAATGAGCAGTTCGTC.

With regard to this clonotype: The conserved phenylalanine or tryptophan is not found at the CDR3 terminus, so this likely reflects a read error. The chain employs TRBV6-2 or TRBV6-3 and TRBJ2-5, with a possible D match to TRBD2 (5 bases). With 8 bases removed from V and 11 bases from J, the gap between germline ends came to 18 bases. From germline, CDR1 is MNHEY and CDR2 SVGEGT. The CDR3 is 12 residues long. CDR3 protein: CASDLPPEEQYV. CDR3 DNA: TGTGCCAGCGACCTCCCTCCGGAGGAGCAGTACGTC.

This clonotype has at least ten counts. The chain couples TRBV12-3 or TRBV12-4 to TRBJ1-5; no clear D gene. The V end was cut by 6 bases, the J end by 7 bases, with 13 bases between. The CDR3 sequence is 13 residues long. The CDR3 DNA follows: TGTGCCAGCAGCCTCCGGATAGGCCAGCCCCAGCATTTT. It yields the protein CASSLRIGQPQHF.

The CDR3 reads CASRAGTSGRAVLYEQFF. The DNA of the CDR3 is TGTGCCAGCAGAGCCGGGACTAGCGGGAGGGCCGTGTTATATGAGCAGTTCTTC. This sequence joins TRBV11-2 and TRBJ2-1, with TRBD2 matching 16 bases. The germline V gene encodes CDR1 SGHAT and CDR2 FQNNGV. CDR3 size: 18 residues. J lost 8 bases, V lost 6 bases, and 13 bases had no gene match.

The chain has TRBV10-3 and TRBJ2-3; 9 nucleotides match TRBD2. Looked up from germline, CDR1 is ENHRY and CDR2 is SYGVKD. J gave up 0 bases and V 5 bases, and 3 bases lay outside the gene matches. The CDR3 covers 15 residues. The CDR3 reads CAISRLAESTDTQYF. The CDR3 bases are TGTGCCATCAGTCGACTAGCGGAGAGCACAGATACGCAGTATTTT.

This clonotype was recorded a few times. This chain uses TRBV28 with TRBJ1-2, with 9 bases matching TRBD1. V lost 10 bases and J lost 5; bases outside the gene matches: 11. This CDR3 comprises 14 residues. Germline V gene sequence: CDR1 MDHEN, CDR2 SYDVKM. For the CDR3, the DNA is TGTGCCACCCCTACTGCTGGACAGGGGTATGGCTACACCTTC. Its translation: CATPTAGQGYGYTF.

This clonotype was detected a few times. This sequence joins TRBV29-1 and TRBJ1-1; D may be TRBD1 (6 bases). This CDR3 spans 14 amino acids. Looked up from germline, CDR1 is SQVTM and CDR2 is ANQGSEA. V lost 2 bases and J 1 base, leaving 11 bases between the germline ends. The chain's CDR3 is CSVERGGGNTEAFF. The CDR3 region has the DNA TGCAGCGTTGAAAGAGGGGGGGGGAACACTGAAGCTTTCTTT.

This clonotype was seen only a few times. V is TRBV6-5 and J is TRBJ1-6, with TRBD1 matching 11 bases. This CDR3 spans 16 amino acids. Germline CDR1 and CDR2: MNHEY and SVGAGI. The V segment lost 0 bases and the J segment 7 bases; nucleotides outside the gene matches: 2. This CDR3 reads CASSYSGQGGNSPLHF. DNA for the CDR3: TGTGCCAGCAGTTACTCGGGACAGGGGGGAAATTCACCCCTCCACTTT.

The gene calls are TRBV14 and TRBJ2-5, with 7 bases that match TRBD1. The last part of the DNA fits TRBJ2-7 better; the J call may be wrong. The CDR3 covers 14 residues. CDR1 and CDR2 (germline): SGHDN, FVKESK. The CDR3 sequence: CASSRGGFAYEQYF. The CDR3 coding sequence is TGTGCCAGCAGCCGAGGGGGCTTCGCCTACGAGCAGTACTTC.

This clonotype came up a few times. The chain uses TRBV10-1 and TRBJ2-5; TRBD1 matches 7 bases. The CDR3 has 14 amino acids. V shed 6 bases and J 4 bases; nucleotides not matched to a gene: 8. Germline CDR1 and CDR2: WNHNN and SYGVQD (reference sequence). CDR3 sequence: CASSDDRVGETQYF. CDR3 sequence (DNA): TGCGCCAGCAGCGACGACAGGGTCGGAGAGACCCAGTACTTC.

This sequence joins TRBV7-6 and TRBJ2-7; D is possibly TRBD1 (5 bases). The CDR3 spans 13 residues. Germline loops: CDR1 SGHVS, CDR2 FNYEAQ. V lost 5 bases and J 3 bases, leaving 11 bases between the germline ends. This CDR3 reads CASSQGHFYEQYV. The CDR3 region has the DNA TGTGCCAGCAGCCAAGGACACTTCTACGAGCAGTACGTC.

The V and J genes are TRBV20-1 and TRBJ2-1, with unresolved D. Trimming took 3 bases from V and 5 from J, leaving 5 bases between them. The V gene's germline CDR1 is DFQATT and CDR2 SNEGSKA (reference sequence). CDR3 size: 11 residues. The CDR3 loop reads CSASGHNEQFF. The CDR3 region has the DNA TGCAGTGCTAGCGGCCACAATGAGCAGTTCTTC.

The table lists this clonotype with a few counts. The V call is TRBV6-1, the J call TRBJ2-5; the D gene is possibly TRBD2 (5 bases). The better agreement between TRBJ2-7 and the DNA end casts doubt on the J call. The CDR3 sequence is 14 residues long. Germline assignment: CDR1 MNHNS and CDR2 SASEGT. The CDR3 region has the DNA TGTGCCAGCAGTGGCATCGTGGGAGCCTACGAGCAGTACGTC. It translates to CASSGIVGAYEQYV.

The rearrangement uses TRBV7-3 and TRBJ2-1, with a weak D call TRBD2 (5 bases). Germline CDR1 and CDR2: SGHTA and FQGTGA. This CDR3 is built from 12 residues. Trimming took 5 bases from V and 10 from J, leaving 12 bases between them. The CDR3 bases are TGTGCCAGCAGCAAACCGGGATTCGAGCAGTTCTTC. It encodes CASSKPGFEQFF.

This clonotype was detected only a few times. This chain links TRBV29-1 with TRBJ2-5, with D perhaps being TRBD1 or TRBD2 (6 bases each). Trimming stripped 6 bases from V and 4 bases from J, with 15 bases between. Looked up from germline, CDR1 is SQVTM and CDR2 is ANQGSEA. The CDR3 spans 13 residues. CDR3 sequence (DNA): TGCAGCGTGGGACAACAGGGAGGAGAGACCCAGTACTTC. It translates to CSVGQQGGETQYF.

The chain combines TRBV12-3 or TRBV12-4 with TRBJ1-2; D gene uncertain. CDR3 length: 12 amino acids. The ends were cut back, 3 bases at V and 5 bases at J, with 7 bases in the middle. The CDR3 protein is CASSLIAYGYTF. Here the CDR3 DNA reads TGTGCCAGCAGTTTGATCGCTTATGGCTACACCTTC.

The J gene is TRBJ2-7, the V gene TRBV20-1; TRBD2 matches at 12 bases. The germline V gene encodes CDR1 DFQATT and CDR2 SNEGSKA (reference sequence). This CDR3 region has 14 residues. Trimming at V came to 6 bases and at J to 4 bases, leaving 7 bases not matched to a gene. The CDR3 region has the DNA TGCAGTGCAACCGGACTAGCGGGACCTTACGAGCAGTACTTC. Translation: CSATGLAGPYEQYF.

This chain uses TRBV5-4 with TRBJ2-1; D is possibly TRBD2 (5 bases). Trimming stripped 2 bases from V and 10 bases from J, with 16 bases between. The length of the CDR3 is 14 residues. Germline assignment: CDR1 SGHNT and CDR2 YYREEE (reference sequence). The CDR3 region is CASSFTSPSSEQFF. DNA for the CDR3: TGTGCCAGCAGCTTCACTAGTCCCTCATCGGAGCAGTTCTTC.

J is TRBJ2-5 and V is TRBV10-2; D possibly matches TRBD1 or TRBD2 (5 bases each). CDR1 and CDR2 (germline): WSHSY, SAAADI. Deletions cut 1 base from V and 3 bases from J, with 15 bases between. The CDR3 runs to 16 residues. CDR3 DNA sequence: TGCGCCAGCAGTGAGTGGGGGAATAGACACAAAGAGACCCAGTACTTC. This sequence encodes CASSEWGNRHKETQYF.

The table lists this clonotype with a few counts. The chain recombines TRBV12-3 or TRBV12-4 with TRBJ2-3, with D possibly called TRBD1 or TRBD2 (6 bases each). The CDR3 runs 21 residues. The ends were cut back, 2 bases at V and 2 bases at J, with 29 bases in the middle. The CDR3 nucleotides read TGTGCCAGCAGTTTAAGGCCCCCTGGAGGCGGGGACACAAGACACACAGATACGCAGTATTTT. This gives the protein CASSLRPPGGGDTRHTDTQYF.

Only a few counts were recorded for this clonotype. The CDR3: CASNLETGTEAFF. CDR3 DNA sequence: TGTGCCAGCAACTTAGAGACAGGGACTGAAGCTTTCTTT. The rearrangement uses TRBV6-6 and TRBJ1-1; TRBD1 aligns across 7 bases. Germline V gene data show CDR1 as MNHNY and CDR2 as SVGAGI (reference sequence). The junction had 7 bases not matched to a gene; V was cut back by 7 bases and J by 5 bases. This CDR3 comprises 13 residues.

The rearrangement links TRBV12-3 or TRBV12-4 to TRBJ1-4; 9 bases fit TRBD1. V lost 5 bases, J lost 6 bases, and 7 bases stayed unmatched. The CDR3 length is 15 residues. CDR3 bases: TGTGCCAGCAGTCCCAGGGACAGGGACTATGAAAAACTGTTTTTT. Protein product: CASSPRDRDYEKLFF.

There are a few counts of this clonotype. This chain connects TRBV11-2 to TRBJ2-1; D remains unclear. Trimming took 4 bases from V and 0 from J, leaving 19 bases between them. CDR3 length equals 18 residues. In germline, CDR1 is SGHAT, CDR2 FQNNGV. CDR3 DNA: TGTGCCAGCAGCTCCGGGTCTCCTTACAACCCCTCCTACAATGAGCAGTTCTTC. This sequence encodes CASSSGSPYNPSYNEQFF.

This clonotype was recorded at least ten times. The J gene is TRBJ1-2, the V gene TRBV7-2, with 8 bases lining up with TRBD1. The V segment lost 5 bases and the J segment 8 bases; nucleotides outside the gene matches: 16. The CDR3 spans 16 residues. Germline V gives CDR1 SGHTA, CDR2 FQGNSA. The CDR3, as DNA: TGTGCCAGCAGCCAAAGGAGCGTGGGACAGGTTATCGGCTACACCTTC. Translating it yields CASSQRSVGQVIGYTF.

In its sample, this clonotype was seen a few times. The J gene is TRBJ2-5, the V gene TRBV18; D might be TRBD1 or TRBD2, each matching 5 bases. The CDR3 covers 16 residues. CDR1 and CDR2 from the germline V gene are KGHSH and LQKENI. V dropped 3 bases and J dropped 1 base, with 15 bases sitting between them. The CDR3 DNA follows: TGTGCCAGCTCACCTCCGGGACGCCTTATCCAAGAGACCCAGTACTTC. Encoded protein: CASSPPGRLIQETQYF.

This clonotype was detected only a few times. The V and J genes are TRBV5-1 and TRBJ2-2; the D is unclear. Trimming took off 4 bases at V and 4 bases at J, with 17 bases between the two ends. Germline V lookup: CDR1 SGHRS, CDR2 YFSETQ. The CDR3 consists of 16 residues. The CDR3 region is CASSRLGTEPTGELFF. CDR3 nucleotide sequence: TGCGCCAGCAGCCGGTTGGGAACGGAACCCACCGGGGAGCTGTTTTTT.

This sequence joins TRBV4-1 and TRBJ2-7; possibly TRBD1 for D (6 bases). Trimming removed 0 bases from V and 2 bases from J, with 11 bases in between. This CDR3 region has 15 residues. Germline V gene data show CDR1 as MGHRA and CDR2 as YSYEKL. Here the CDR3 reads CASSQERQDPYEQYF. The CDR3 DNA sequence: TGCGCCAGCAGCCAAGAGCGACAGGATCCCTACGAGCAGTACTTC.

The rearrangement joins TRBV3-1 to TRBJ2-1; possible D gene TRBD2, 6 bases. V lost 6 bases and J lost 6, with 18 bases in between. Germline V lookup: CDR1 LGHDT, CDR2 YNNKEL (reference sequence). The CDR3 covers 15 residues. CDR3 coding DNA: TGTGCCAGCAGTAAGGACGGACGGAGGGGCAATGAGCAGTTCTTC. It translates to CASSKDGRRGNEQFF.